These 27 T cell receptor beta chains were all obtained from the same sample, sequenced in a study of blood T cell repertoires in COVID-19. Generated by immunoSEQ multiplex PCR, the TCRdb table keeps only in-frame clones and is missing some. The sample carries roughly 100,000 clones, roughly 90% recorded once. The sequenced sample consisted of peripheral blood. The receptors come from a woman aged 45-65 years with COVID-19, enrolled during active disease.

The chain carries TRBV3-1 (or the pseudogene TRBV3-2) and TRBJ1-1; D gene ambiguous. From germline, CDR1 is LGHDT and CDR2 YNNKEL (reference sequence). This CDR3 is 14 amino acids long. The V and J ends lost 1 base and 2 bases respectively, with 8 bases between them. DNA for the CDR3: TGTGCCAGCAGCCAAGGGGCCGATAACACTGAAGCTTTCTTT. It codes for CASSQGADNTEAFF.

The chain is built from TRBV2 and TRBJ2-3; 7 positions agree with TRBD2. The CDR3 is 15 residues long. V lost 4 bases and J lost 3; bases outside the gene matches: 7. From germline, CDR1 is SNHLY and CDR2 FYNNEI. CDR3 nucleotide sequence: TGTGCCAGCAGTGTCCAGCGGGGCCTGACAGATACGCAGTATTTT. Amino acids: CASSVQRGLTDTQYF.

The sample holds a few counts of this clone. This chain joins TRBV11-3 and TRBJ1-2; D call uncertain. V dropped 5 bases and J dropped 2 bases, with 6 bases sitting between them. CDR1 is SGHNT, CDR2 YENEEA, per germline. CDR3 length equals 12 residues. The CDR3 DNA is TGTGCCAGCAGCCCCGGGAACTATGGCTACACCTTC. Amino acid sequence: CASSPGNYGYTF.

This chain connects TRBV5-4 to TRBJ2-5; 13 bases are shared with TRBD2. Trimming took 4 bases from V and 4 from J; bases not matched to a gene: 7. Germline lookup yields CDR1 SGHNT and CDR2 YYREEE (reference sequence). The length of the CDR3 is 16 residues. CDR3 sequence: CASSRLLAGGGETQYF. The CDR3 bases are TGTGCCAGCAGCAGGCTACTAGCGGGGGGGGGAGAGACCCAGTACTTC.

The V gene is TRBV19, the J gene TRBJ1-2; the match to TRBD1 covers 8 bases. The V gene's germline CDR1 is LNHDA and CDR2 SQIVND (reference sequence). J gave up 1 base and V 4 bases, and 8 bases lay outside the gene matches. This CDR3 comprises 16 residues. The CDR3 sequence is CASSTLSGQVNYGYTF. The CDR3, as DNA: TGTGCCAGTAGTACGCTTTCGGGACAGGTTAACTATGGCTACACCTTC.

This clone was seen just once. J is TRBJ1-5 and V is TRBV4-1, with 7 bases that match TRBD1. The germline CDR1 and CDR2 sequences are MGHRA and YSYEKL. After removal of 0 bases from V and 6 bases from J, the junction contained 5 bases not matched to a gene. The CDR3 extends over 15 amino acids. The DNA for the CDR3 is TGCGCCAGCAGCCAAGAAAACAGGGGCGGTCAGCCCCAGCATTTT. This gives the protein CASSQENRGGQPQHF.

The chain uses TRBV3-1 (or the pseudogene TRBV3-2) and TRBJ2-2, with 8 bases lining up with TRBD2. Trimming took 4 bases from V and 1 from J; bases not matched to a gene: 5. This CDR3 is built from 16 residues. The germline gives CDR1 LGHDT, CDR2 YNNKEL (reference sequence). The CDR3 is CASSLATSGNTGELFF. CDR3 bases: TGTGCCAGCAGCCTAGCTACTAGCGGGAACACCGGGGAGCTGTTTTTT.

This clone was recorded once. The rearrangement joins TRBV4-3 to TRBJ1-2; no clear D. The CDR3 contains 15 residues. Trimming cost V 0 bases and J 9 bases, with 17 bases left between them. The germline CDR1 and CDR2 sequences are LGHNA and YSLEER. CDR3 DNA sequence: TGCGCCAGCAGCCAAGATTACACCCTAGACTCAAGCTACACCTTC. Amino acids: CASSQDYTLDSSYTF.

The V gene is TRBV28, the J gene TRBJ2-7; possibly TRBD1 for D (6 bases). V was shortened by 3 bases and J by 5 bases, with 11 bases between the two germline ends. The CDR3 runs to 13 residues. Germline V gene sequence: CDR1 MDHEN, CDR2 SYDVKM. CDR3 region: CASSLQQGDEQYF. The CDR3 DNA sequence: TGTGCCAGCAGTTTGCAACAGGGTGACGAGCAGTACTTC.

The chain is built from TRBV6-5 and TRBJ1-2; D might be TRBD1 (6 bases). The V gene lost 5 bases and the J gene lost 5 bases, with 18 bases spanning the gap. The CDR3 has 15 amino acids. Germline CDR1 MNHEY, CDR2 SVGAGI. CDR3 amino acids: CASSPSGGLNYGYTF. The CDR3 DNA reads TGTGCCAGCAGTCCCTCCGGGGGGCTCAATTATGGCTACACCTTC.

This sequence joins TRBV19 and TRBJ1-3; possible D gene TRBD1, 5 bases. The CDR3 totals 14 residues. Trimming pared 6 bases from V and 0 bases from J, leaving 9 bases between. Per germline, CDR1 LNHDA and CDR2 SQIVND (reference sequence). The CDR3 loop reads CASRQANSGNTIYF. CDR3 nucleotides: TGTGCCAGTAGACAGGCCAACTCTGGAAACACCATATATTTT.

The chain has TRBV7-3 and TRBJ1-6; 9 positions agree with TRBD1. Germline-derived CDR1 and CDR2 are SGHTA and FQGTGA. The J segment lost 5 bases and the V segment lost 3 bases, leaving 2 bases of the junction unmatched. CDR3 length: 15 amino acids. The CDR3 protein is CASSLGQGNNSPLHF. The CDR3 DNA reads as TGTGCCAGCAGCTTGGGACAGGGAAATAATTCACCCCTCCACTTT.

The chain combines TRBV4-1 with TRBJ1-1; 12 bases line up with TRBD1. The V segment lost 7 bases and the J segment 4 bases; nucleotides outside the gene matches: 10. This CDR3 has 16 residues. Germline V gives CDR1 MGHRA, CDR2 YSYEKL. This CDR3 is CASTGTGGAKGTEAFF. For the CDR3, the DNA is TGCGCCAGCACCGGGACAGGGGGCGCGAAGGGCACTGAAGCTTTCTTT.

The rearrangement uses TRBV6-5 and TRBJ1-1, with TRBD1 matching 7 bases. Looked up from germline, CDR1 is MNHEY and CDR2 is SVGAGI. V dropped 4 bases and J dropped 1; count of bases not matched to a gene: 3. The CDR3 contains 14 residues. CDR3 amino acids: CASSFQGENTEAFF. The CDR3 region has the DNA TGTGCCAGCAGTTTCCAGGGGGAGAACACTGAAGCTTTCTTT.

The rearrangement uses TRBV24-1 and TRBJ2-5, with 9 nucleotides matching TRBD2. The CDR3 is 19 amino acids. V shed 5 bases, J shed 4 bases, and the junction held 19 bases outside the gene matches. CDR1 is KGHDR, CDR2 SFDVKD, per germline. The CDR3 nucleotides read TGTGCCACCAGTGCCACCCCCGGGCGGGGCGGGGGGGTAGGAGAGACCCAGTACTTC. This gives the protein CATSATPGRGGGVGETQYF.

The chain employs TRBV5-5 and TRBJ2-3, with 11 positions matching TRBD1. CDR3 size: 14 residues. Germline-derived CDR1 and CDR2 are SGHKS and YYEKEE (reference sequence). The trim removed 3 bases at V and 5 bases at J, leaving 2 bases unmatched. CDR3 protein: CASSSDRGRDTQYF. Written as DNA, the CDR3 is TGTGCCAGCAGCTCGGACAGGGGGCGAGATACGCAGTATTTT. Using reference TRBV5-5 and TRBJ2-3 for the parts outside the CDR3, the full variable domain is DAGVTQSPTHLIKTRGQQVTLRCSPISGHKSVSWYQQVLGQGPQFIFQYYEKEERGRGNFPDRFSARQFPNYSSELNVNALLLGDSALYLCASSSDRGRDTQYFGPGTRLTVL.

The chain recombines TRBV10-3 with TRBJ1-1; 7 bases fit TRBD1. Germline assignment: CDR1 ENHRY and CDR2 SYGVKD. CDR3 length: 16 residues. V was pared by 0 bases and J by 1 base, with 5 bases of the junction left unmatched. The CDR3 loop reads CAISESIGTENTEAFF. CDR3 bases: TGTGCCATCAGTGAGTCGATAGGGACAGAGAACACTGAAGCTTTCTTT.

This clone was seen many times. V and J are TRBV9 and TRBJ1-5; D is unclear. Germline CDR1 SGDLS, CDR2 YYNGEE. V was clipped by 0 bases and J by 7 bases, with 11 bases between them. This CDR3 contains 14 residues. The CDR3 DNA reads TGTGCCAGCAGCGTAGGGGTGGAGGGCCAGCCCCAGCATTTT. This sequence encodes CASSVGVEGQPQHF.

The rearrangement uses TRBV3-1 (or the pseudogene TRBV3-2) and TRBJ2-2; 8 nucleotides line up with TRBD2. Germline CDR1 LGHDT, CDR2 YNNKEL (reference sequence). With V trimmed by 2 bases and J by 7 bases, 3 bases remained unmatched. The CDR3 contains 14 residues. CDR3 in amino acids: CASSQRGGGGELFF. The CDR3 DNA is TGTGCCAGCAGCCAACGGGGGGGAGGCGGGGAGCTGTTTTTT.

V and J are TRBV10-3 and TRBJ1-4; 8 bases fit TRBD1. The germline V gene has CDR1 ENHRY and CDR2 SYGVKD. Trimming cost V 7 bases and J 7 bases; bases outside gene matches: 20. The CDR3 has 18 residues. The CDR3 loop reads CAITVPPGQVLGVEKLFF. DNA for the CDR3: TGTGCCATCACCGTCCCCCCGGGACAGGTCCTAGGAGTTGAAAAACTGTTTTTT.

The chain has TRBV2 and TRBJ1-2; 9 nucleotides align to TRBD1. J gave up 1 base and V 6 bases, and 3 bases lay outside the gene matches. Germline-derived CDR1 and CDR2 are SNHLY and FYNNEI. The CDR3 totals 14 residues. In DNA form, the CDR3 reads TGTGCCAGCAGAACAGGGGGCCTTAACTATGGCTACACCTTC. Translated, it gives CASRTGGLNYGYTF.

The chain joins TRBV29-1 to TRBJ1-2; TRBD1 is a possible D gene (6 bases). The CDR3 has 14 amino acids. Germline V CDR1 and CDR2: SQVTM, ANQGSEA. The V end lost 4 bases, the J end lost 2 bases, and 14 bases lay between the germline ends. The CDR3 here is CSVVPGVSNYGYTF. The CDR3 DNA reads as TGCAGCGTTGTACCAGGGGTTTCCAACTATGGCTACACCTTC.

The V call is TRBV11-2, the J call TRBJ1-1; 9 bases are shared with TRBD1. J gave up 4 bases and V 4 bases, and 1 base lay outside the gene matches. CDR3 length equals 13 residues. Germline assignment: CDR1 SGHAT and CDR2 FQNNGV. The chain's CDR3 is CASSSQGATEAFF. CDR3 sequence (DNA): TGTGCCAGCAGCTCACAGGGGGCCACTGAAGCTTTCTTT.

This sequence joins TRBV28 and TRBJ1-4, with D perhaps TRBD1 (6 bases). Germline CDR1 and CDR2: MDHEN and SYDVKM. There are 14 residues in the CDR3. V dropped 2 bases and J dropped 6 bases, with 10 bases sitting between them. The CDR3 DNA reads TGTGCCAGCAGTTTAACAGGGTGGGATGAAAAACTGTTTTTT. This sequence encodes CASSLTGWDEKLFF.

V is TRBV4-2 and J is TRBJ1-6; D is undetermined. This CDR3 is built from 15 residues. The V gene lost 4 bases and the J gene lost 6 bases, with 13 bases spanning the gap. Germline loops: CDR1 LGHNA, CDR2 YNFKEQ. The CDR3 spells CASSPGLPANSPLHF. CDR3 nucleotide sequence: TGTGCCAGCAGCCCGGGTCTTCCGGCTAATTCACCCCTCCACTTT.

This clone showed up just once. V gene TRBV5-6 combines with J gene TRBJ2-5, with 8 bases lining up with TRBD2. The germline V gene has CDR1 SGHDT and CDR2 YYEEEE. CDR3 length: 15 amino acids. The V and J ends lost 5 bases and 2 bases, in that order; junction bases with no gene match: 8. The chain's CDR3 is CASRRGRGAQETQYF. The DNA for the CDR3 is TGTGCCAGCAGAAGAGGGCGGGGGGCTCAAGAGACCCAGTACTTC.

The CDR3 bases are TGTGCCAGCAGGTTGGAGGTTTCCTACGAGCAGTACTTC. This gives the protein CASRLEVSYEQYF. This chain joins TRBV2 and TRBJ2-7; weak D call: TRBD2 (5 bases). The length of the CDR3 is 13 residues. The V end lost 6 bases, the J end lost 1 base, and 10 bases lay between the germline ends. Germline V gene sequence: CDR1 SNHLY, CDR2 FYNNEI.